The 20 T cell receptor beta chains reported below all come from one sample, sequenced in a study of cytomegalovirus exposure and HLA in healthy donors. Data came from immunoSEQ multiplex PCR; TCRdb stores just in-frame clones and leaves some out. The sample has 150,000 to 200,000 clones; roughly 83% are singletons. The sample comprised PBMCs. The source is a man between 25 and 39 years old in good health and CMV-seropositive.

This clone was recorded only once. This chain links TRBV28 with TRBJ1-2, with TRBD1 matching 11 bases. The CDR3 totals 16 residues. The germline V gene has CDR1 MDHEN and CDR2 SYDVKM. Trimming removed 7 bases from V and 5 bases from J; junction bases left unmatched: 12. CDR3 DNA sequence: TGTGCCAGCACCGGCCCTGGGACAGGGGGAAAGTATGGCTACACCTTC. Translated, it gives CASTGPGTGGKYGYTF.

This rearrangement joins TRBV29-1 to TRBJ2-2, with D possibly matching TRBD1 (6 bases). CDR1 and CDR2 (germline): SQVTM, ANQGSEA. Trimming pared 7 bases from V and 5 bases from J, leaving 17 bases between. This CDR3 is built from 14 residues. The CDR3 DNA reads TGCAGCGGGTCCTCGAGGGGGTCTACCGGGGAGCTGTTTTTT. Amino acids: CSGSSRGSTGELFF.

This clone was seen once. The V and J genes are TRBV11-2 and TRBJ2-1; D perhaps matches TRBD1 (6 bases). Germline V CDR1 and CDR2: SGHAT, FQNNGV. The CDR3 contains 15 residues. The germline V and J ends were trimmed by 4 bases and 0 bases, with 10 bases remaining between them. CDR3 sequence reads: CASSSGQLSYNEQFF. The CDR3 DNA sequence: TGTGCCAGCAGCTCTGGACAGCTCTCCTACAATGAGCAGTTCTTC.

The J gene is TRBJ1-4, the V gene TRBV9; D gene unclear. The V gene's germline CDR1 is SGDLS and CDR2 YYNGEE. This CDR3 comprises 13 residues. Trimming removed 0 bases at V and 7 bases at J, with 7 bases between. CDR3 in amino acids: CASSVGDTEKLFF. The CDR3 bases are TGTGCCAGCAGCGTAGGTGACACTGAAAAACTGTTTTTT.

V is TRBV27 and J is TRBJ2-3, with D tentatively TRBD2 (5 bases). The germline CDR1 and CDR2 sequences are MNHEY and SMNVEV (reference sequence). V lost 5 bases to trimming and J lost 2 bases, with 11 bases between them. The length of the CDR3 is 14 residues. In DNA form, the CDR3 reads TGTGCCAGCAGTCCCAACCGGGACACAGATACGCAGTATTTT. This encodes CASSPNRDTDTQYF.

The chain carries TRBV7-9 and TRBJ1-1; D remains unclear. Looked up from germline, CDR1 is SEHNR and CDR2 is FQNEAQ (reference sequence). This CDR3 has 13 residues. Trimming took off 6 bases at V and 4 bases at J, with 12 bases between the two ends. CDR3 nucleotide sequence: TGTGCCAGCAGACTAGGGTTAGGCACTGAAGCTTTCTTT. Its protein is CASRLGLGTEAFF.

This sequence joins TRBV5-1 and TRBJ1-1, with a possible D match to TRBD1 (5 bases). From germline, CDR1 is SGHRS and CDR2 YFSETQ. The CDR3 loop spans 15 amino acids. Trimming removed 7 bases from V and 0 bases from J, with 16 bases in between. The DNA of the CDR3 is TGCGCCAGCTCCCGGGGGACGGCCATGAACACTGAAGCTTTCTTT. It is translated as CASSRGTAMNTEAFF.

This clone is a singleton in its sample. This chain connects TRBV11-2 to TRBJ1-1, with D tentatively TRBD1 (6 bases). The CDR3 consists of 18 residues. V was shortened by 0 bases and J by 2 bases, with 19 bases between the two germline ends. Germline V CDR1 and CDR2: SGHAT, FQNNGV. This CDR3 reads CASSLDPGGSYINTEAFF. In DNA, the CDR3 is TGTGCCAGCAGCTTAGATCCGGGGGGCTCTTATATTAACACTGAAGCTTTCTTT.

This clone was observed a few times. This rearrangement joins TRBV10-3 to TRBJ1-6, with D possibly TRBD1 on 6 matching bases. The V end was cut by 0 bases, the J end by 7 bases, with 13 bases between. The CDR3 extends over 16 amino acids. Germline V gene lookup returns CDR1 ENHRY and CDR2 SYGVKD. CDR3 sequence (DNA): TGTGCCATCAGTGAGTCGATGGCGCAGGGGAATTCACCCCTCCACTTT. Encoded protein: CAISESMAQGNSPLHF.

The CDR3 sequence: CASSQNFDYEQYF. CDR3 bases: TGCGCCAGCAGCCAAAACTTTGACTACGAGCAGTACTTC. The chain employs TRBV4-1 and TRBJ2-7; D not resolved. This CDR3 is 13 amino acids long. Germline assignment: CDR1 MGHRA and CDR2 YSYEKL. Trimming shortened V by 2 bases and J by 3 bases, and 8 bases separated the two germline ends.

The chain couples TRBV5-1 to TRBJ2-7; a weak D match, TRBD2 (5 bases). Germline-derived CDR1 and CDR2 are SGHRS and YFSETQ. The CDR3 is 14 amino acids. The V and J ends lost 7 bases and 3 bases respectively, with 17 bases between them. This CDR3 is CASSLVEDYYEQYF. In DNA form, the CDR3 reads TGCGCCAGCTCCTTAGTGGAAGACTACTACGAGCAGTACTTC.

The chain joins TRBV7-2 to TRBJ1-2; 8 bases are a match to TRBD1. Trimming cost V 5 bases and J 3 bases; bases outside gene matches: 2. The CDR3 has 13 residues. Looked up from germline, CDR1 is SGHTA and CDR2 is FQGNSA. The chain's CDR3 is CASSVDRDYGYTF. CDR3 coding DNA: TGTGCCAGCAGCGTGGACAGGGACTATGGCTACACCTTC.

The rearrangement uses TRBV5-1 and TRBJ1-1, with TRBD1 matching 10 bases. This CDR3 has 16 residues. The germline CDR1 and CDR2 sequences are SGHRS and YFSETQ. V lost 3 bases to trimming and J lost 3 bases; unmatched junction nucleotides: 8. The chain's CDR3 is CASSSTGQGGYTEAFF. CDR3 sequence (DNA): TGCGCCAGCAGCTCGACTGGACAGGGGGGATACACTGAAGCTTTCTTT.

V usage is TRBV30 and J usage is TRBJ2-3; possibly TRBD2 for D (5 bases). V dropped 1 base and J dropped 4 bases, with 15 bases sitting between them. The CDR3 has 15 residues. From germline, CDR1 is GTSNPN and CDR2 SVGIG (reference sequence). The CDR3 DNA is TGTGCCTGGAGTGCGGGTCATGGAGGACCAGATACGCAGTATTTT. This translates into CAWSAGHGGPDTQYF.

The chain has TRBV4-3 and TRBJ1-2; no clear D gene. CDR3 length: 14 amino acids. The ends were cut back, 4 bases at V and 4 bases at J, with 13 bases in the middle. Germline CDR1 and CDR2: LGHNA and YSLEER. As DNA, the CDR3 is TGCGCCAGCAGCCCAGAACCATATAGCTATGGCTACACCTTC. This gives the protein CASSPEPYSYGYTF.

This clone was recorded once. The rearrangement joins TRBV4-3 to TRBJ1-4; 7 bases line up with TRBD1. V lost 1 base, J lost 8 bases, and 7 bases stayed unmatched. Germline-derived CDR1 and CDR2 are LGHNA and YSLEER. This CDR3 has 15 amino acids. The CDR3 region is CASSQGGTVVEKLFF. CDR3 in DNA: TGCGCCAGCAGCCAAGGTGGGACAGTAGTCGAAAAACTGTTTTTT.

The V and J genes are TRBV9 and TRBJ2-3, with 8 bases identical to TRBD2. Germline CDR1 SGDLS, CDR2 YYNGEE. This CDR3 has 17 residues. The junction had 13 bases not matched to a gene; V was cut back by 0 bases and J by 7 bases. For the CDR3, the DNA is TGTGCCAGCAGCGTAGAGAGGCGGCGGGAGGCAACTAATACGCAGTATTTT. Translation gives CASSVERRREATNTQYF.

The chain links TRBV5-1 to TRBJ2-5, with 9 positions matching TRBD1. V was clipped by 0 bases and J by 2 bases; unmatched bases: 8. Germline loops: CDR1 SGHRS, CDR2 YFSETQ. The CDR3 has 17 amino acids. CDR3 in DNA: TGCGCCAGCAGCTTGGGAGGCACAGGGGGCTATCAAGAGACCCAGTACTTC. Encoded protein: CASSLGGTGGYQETQYF.

This chain links TRBV30 with TRBJ2-7; TRBD1 matches 9 bases. With 0 bases clipped from V and 2 bases from J, the junction kept 2 bases outside the gene matches. Germline-derived CDR1 and CDR2 are GTSNPN and SVGIG (reference sequence). CDR3 size: 14 residues. CDR3 loop: CAWSVGQGTYEQYF. The CDR3 nucleotides are TGTGCCTGGAGTGTTGGACAGGGGACCTACGAGCAGTACTTC.

Only one count was recorded for this clone. This chain connects TRBV7-2 to TRBJ1-5, with a weak D call TRBD1 (6 bases). CDR1 is SGHTA and CDR2 is FQGNSA in the germline V gene. Trimming cost V 1 base and J 0 bases, with 13 bases left between them. The CDR3 has 17 amino acids. The CDR3 loop is CASSLGADRYSNQPQHF. As DNA, the CDR3 is TGTGCCAGCAGCTTAGGGGCGGACAGATATAGCAATCAGCCCCAGCATTTT.